Given below is one TCR beta chain in context. The protocol was immunoSEQ multiplex PCR, while the TCRdb copy is restricted to in-frame clones and leaves out a portion. This sample has over 70,000 clones, with around 94% found just once. There are 16 residues in the CDR3. Trimming left V 0 bases short and J 4 bases short, with 13 bases between. From germline, CDR1 is MGHRA and CDR2 YSYEKL. This entry belongs to a study of T cell changes during pregnancy in multiple sclerosis. This material consisted of peripheral blood, taken in the third trimester of pregnancy. The chain recombines TRBV4-1 with TRBJ2-1; tentatively, D is TRBD2 (6 bases). This receptor was identified in a female donor with multiple sclerosis, enrolled in a pregnancy study. CDR3 in DNA: TGCGCCAGCAGCCAAGATTCTCTAGCGCCGTACAATGAGCAGTTCTTC. This gives the protein CASSQDSLAPYNEQFF.